The 3 T cell receptor beta chains below all came from one sample that was sequenced in a study of shared clonotypes between healthy human individuals. The repertoire was sequenced with immunoSEQ multiplex PCR; TCRdb's copy has only in-frame clones and lacks some. The data show about 1.5 million clones, under 99% seen once. Sequencing was done on a sample of naive CD4+ T cells sorted from blood. Documented subset: CD45RA+ positively selected. The receptor source for this set is a man aged 30 to 45 in good health.

The rearrangement joins TRBV5-4 to TRBJ2-7; D tentatively reads TRBD1 or TRBD2 (5 bases each). CDR1 and CDR2 (germline): SGHNT, YYREEE (reference sequence). The CDR3 is made up of 14 amino acids. The germline V and J ends were trimmed by 6 bases and 4 bases, with 17 bases remaining between them. Written as DNA, the CDR3 is TGTGCCAGCACCATTAAGGGGTCGGGGTACGAGCAGTACTTC. This gives the protein CASTIKGSGYEQYF.

The V gene is TRBV7-9, the J gene TRBJ1-4; tentative D call: TRBD1 (5 bases). The CDR3 consists of 17 residues. The germline gives CDR1 SEHNR, CDR2 FQNEAQ (reference sequence). V lost 5 bases and J lost 8, with 24 bases in between. CDR3 protein: CASSRGWESAKGEKLFF. CDR3 DNA sequence: TGTGCCAGCAGCCGGGGATGGGAATCGGCTAAGGGGGAAAAACTGTTTTTT. The complete variable domain, with remaining parts taken from reference TRBV7-9 and TRBJ1-4, reads DTGVSQNPRHKITKRGQNVTFRCDPISEHNRLYWYRQTLGQGPEFLTYFQNEAQLEKSRLLSDRFSAERPKGSFSTLEIQRTEQGDSAMYLCASSRGWESAKGEKLFFGSGTQLSVL.

The CDR3 spells CAWSVRSRDQPQHF. DNA for the CDR3: TGTGCCTGGAGTGTACGTTCTCGGGACCAGCCCCAGCATTTT. The gene calls are TRBV30 and TRBJ1-5; weak D call: TRBD1 (5 bases). Trimming removed 0 bases at V and 7 bases at J, with 13 bases between. The germline V gene has CDR1 GTSNPN and CDR2 SVGIG (reference sequence). CDR3 length: 14 residues.